This T cell receptor (beta chain) was documented in a study of radiotherapy plus CTLA-4 blockade in lung cancer. The repertoire was sequenced with immunoSEQ multiplex PCR; TCRdb's copy has only in-frame clones and lacks some. Of some 64,000 clones detected, roughly 76% appear once; the ten largest clones hold 16%. CDR3 length: 15 amino acids. The germline V gene has CDR1 MNHEY and CDR2 SVGAGI. Trimming removed 4 bases from V and 7 bases from J; junction bases left unmatched: 13. The V call is TRBV6-5, the J call TRBJ2-7, with 7 bases lining up with TRBD2. The source material was peripheral blood, sampled from a patient treated with radiotherapy plus ipilimumab. The clonotype was recovered from a human donor with non-small cell lung cancer whose response to radiotherapy plus ipilimumab could not be evaluated. Some clones in this sample may be carry-over from other donors' samples. The CDR3 DNA sequence: TGTGCCAGCAGTTTGGGAGGGACTTCCGTGCGAGAGCAGTACTTC. Translation: CASSLGGTSVREQYF.